The clone carrying this T cell receptor (beta chain) was counted only a few times. The antigen is undetermined. The ends were cut back, 5 bases at V and 2 bases at J, with 13 bases in the middle. The CDR3 runs to 14 residues. CDR1 and CDR2 from the germline V gene are SGHTA and FQGTGA. A template switching step contributed a universal primer site, while unique molecular identifiers were present in the cDNA. TCRdb independently ran MiXCR on the 5' RACE reads; one entry per CDR3 protein. The sample lists some 500,000 distinct CDR3 sequences, approximately 15% occurring once. The source of the sample is a study of identical twins. Broader study findings: In cord blood, abundant beta clonotypes had fewer insertions; memory showed no trend.

Every sampled donor was Caucasian and healthy. These data were also reused for a study on yellow fever vaccine responses in identical twins.

Sample: CD4+ T cells sorted from blood. The chain combines TRBV7-3 with TRBJ2-7; D is unresolved. This receptor was identified in a woman aged 18-35 years in good health. The CDR3: CASSPRHTAYEQYF. CDR3 sequence (DNA): TGTGCCAGCAGCCCACGACACACCGCCTACGAGCAGTACTTC.